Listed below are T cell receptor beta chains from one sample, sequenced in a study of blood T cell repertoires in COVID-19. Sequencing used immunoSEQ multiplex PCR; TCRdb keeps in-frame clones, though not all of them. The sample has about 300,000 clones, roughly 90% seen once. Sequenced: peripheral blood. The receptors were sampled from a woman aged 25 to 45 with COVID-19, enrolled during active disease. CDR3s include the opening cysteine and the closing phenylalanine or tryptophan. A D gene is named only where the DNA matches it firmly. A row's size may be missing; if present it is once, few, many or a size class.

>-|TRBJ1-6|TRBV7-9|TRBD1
CASSLGQGSYNSPLHF
TGTGCCAGCAGCCTGGGACAGGGATCCTATAATTCACCCCTCCACTTT
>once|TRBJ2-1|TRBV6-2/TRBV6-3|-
CASSYTGSSYNEQFF
TGTGCCAGCAGTTATACAGGCAGCTCCTACAATGAGCAGTTCTTC
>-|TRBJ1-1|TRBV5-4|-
CASRSRVDEAFF
TGTGCCAGCAGGTCCAGGGTCGATGAAGCTTTCTTT
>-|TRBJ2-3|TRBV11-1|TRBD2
CASSTTSGGMRDTQYF
TGTGCCAGCAGCACGACTAGCGGGGGAATGAGAGATACGCAGTATTTT
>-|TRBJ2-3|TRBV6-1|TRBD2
CASSEPPGRGTDTQYF
TGTGCCAGCAGTGAACCCCCAGGGAGGGGCACAGATACGCAGTATTTT
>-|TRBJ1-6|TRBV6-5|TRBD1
CASNLDRGNSPLHF
TGTGCCAGCAACCTGGACAGGGGTAATTCACCCCTCCACTTT
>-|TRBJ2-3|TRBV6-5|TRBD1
CASSWGQGTQYF
TGTGCCAGCAGTTGGGGACAGGGAACGCAGTATTTT
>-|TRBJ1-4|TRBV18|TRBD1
CASSPLRTGPAATNEKLFF
TGTGCCAGCTCACCACTCCGGACAGGGCCGGCTGCAACTAATGAAAAACTGTTTTTT
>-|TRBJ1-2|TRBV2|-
CASSPGVNGRYGYTF
TGTGCCAGCAGTCCTGGAGTCAACGGCCGGTATGGCTACACCTTC
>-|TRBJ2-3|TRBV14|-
CASSQQGGDTQYF
TGTGCCAGCAGCCAGCAGGGTGGAGATACGCAGTATTTT
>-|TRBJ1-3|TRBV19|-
CASSSELVVDF
TGTGCCAGTAGCTCCGAACTGGTTGTGGATTTT
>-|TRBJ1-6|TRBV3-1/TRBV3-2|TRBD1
CASSHRQGPPLHF
TGTGCCAGCAGCCATAGACAGGGGCCTCCCCTCCACTTT
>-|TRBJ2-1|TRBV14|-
CASSPQNNEQFF
TGTGCCAGCAGCCCACAGAACAATGAGCAGTTCTTC
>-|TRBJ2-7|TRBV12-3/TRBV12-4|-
CASSTGWRDEQYF
TGTGCCAGCAGTACAGGCTGGAGGGACGAGCAGTACTTC
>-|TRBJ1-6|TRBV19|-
CASSPGRNSPLHF
TGTGCCAGTAGTCCCGGGAGGAATTCACCCCTCCACTTT
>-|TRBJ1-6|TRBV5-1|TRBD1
CASSLVGTGATMTGNSPLHF
TGCGCCAGCAGCTTGGTAGGGACAGGGGCGACTATGACGGGTAATTCACCCCTCCACTTT
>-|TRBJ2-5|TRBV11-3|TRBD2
CASSSGLAGGRTQYF
TGTGCCAGCAGCTCAGGACTAGCGGGGGGAAGGACCCAGTACTTC
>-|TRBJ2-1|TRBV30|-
CACVRVDEQFF
TGTGCCTGCGTCCGGGTGGATGAGCAGTTCTTC
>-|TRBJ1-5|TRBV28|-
CASRETGLRTGNQPQHF
TGTGCCAGCAGGGAGACAGGATTAAGGACGGGCAATCAGCCCCAGCATTTT
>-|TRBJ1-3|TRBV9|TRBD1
CASSVGQGSGNTIYF
TGTGCCAGCAGCGTCGGACAGGGCTCTGGAAACACCATATATTTT
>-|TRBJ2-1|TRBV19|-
CASSPTVRGYGNEQFF
TGTGCCAGTAGCCCTACAGTCAGGGGATATGGAAATGAGCAGTTCTTC
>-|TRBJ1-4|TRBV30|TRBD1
CAWAGTGVEKLFF
TGTGCCTGGGCCGGGACAGGAGTTGAAAAACTGTTTTTT
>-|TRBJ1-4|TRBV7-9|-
CASSLSATNEKLFF
TGTGCCAGCAGCTTGAGCGCAACTAATGAAAAACTGTTTTTT
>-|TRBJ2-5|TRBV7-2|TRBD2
CASSLALSGGQETQYF
TGTGCCAGCAGCTTAGCGTTGAGCGGGGGTCAAGAGACCCAGTACTTC
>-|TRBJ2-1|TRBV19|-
CASSLGGSEQFF
TGTGCCAGTAGTCTCGGGGGTTCGGAGCAGTTCTTC
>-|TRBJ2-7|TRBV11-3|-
CASSLFPTGAYEQYF
TGTGCCAGCAGCTTATTTCCCACCGGGGCCTACGAGCAGTACTTC
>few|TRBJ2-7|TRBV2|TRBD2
CASTTTGGGSYEQYF
TGTGCCAGCACGACAACCGGGGGGGGCTCCTACGAGCAGTACTTC
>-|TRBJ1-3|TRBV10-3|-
CAISEGHPSSGNTIYF
TGTGCCATCAGTGAGGGACACCCGAGCTCTGGAAACACCATATATTTT
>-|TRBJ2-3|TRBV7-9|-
CASTPSDTQYF
TGTGCCAGCACCCCCTCAGATACGCAGTATTTT
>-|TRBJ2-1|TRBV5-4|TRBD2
CASSQRGGLYNEQFF
TGTGCCAGCAGCCAACGGGGGGGCCTTTACAATGAGCAGTTCTTC
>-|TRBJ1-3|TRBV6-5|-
CASSPGGLNTIYF
TGTGCCAGCAGTCCGGGGGGGCTGAACACCATATATTTT
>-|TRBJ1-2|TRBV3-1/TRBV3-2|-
CASSHRQGSYGYTF
TGTGCCAGCAGCCATCGGCAGGGTTCCTATGGCTACACCTTC
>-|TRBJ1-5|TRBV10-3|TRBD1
CATGTGVFGNQPQHF
TGTGCCACGGGGACAGGGGTTTTCGGCAATCAGCCCCAGCATTTT
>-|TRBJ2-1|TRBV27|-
CASSSTGTHEQFF
TGTGCCAGCAGTTCCACAGGGACGCATGAGCAGTTCTTC
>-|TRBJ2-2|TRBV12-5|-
CASGFGATNTGELFF
TGTGCTAGTGGTTTCGGAGCGACGAACACCGGGGAGCTGTTTTTT
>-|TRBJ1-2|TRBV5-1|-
CASSFGTPSNYGYTF
TGCGCCAGCAGCTTCGGGACTCCTAGTAACTATGGCTACACCTTC
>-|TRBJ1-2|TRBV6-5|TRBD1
CASSYSGTGNYGYTF
TGTGCCAGCAGTTACTCGGGGACAGGGAACTATGGCTACACCTTC
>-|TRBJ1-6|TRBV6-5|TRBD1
CASSARDRLGPLHF
TGTGCCAGCAGCGCCCGGGACAGGTTGGGACCCCTCCACTTT
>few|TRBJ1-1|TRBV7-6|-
CASSPLGGRGTEAFF
TGTGCCAGCAGCCCTTTGGGGGGGCGGGGTACTGAAGCTTTCTTT
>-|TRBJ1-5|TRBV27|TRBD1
CASSPETGNQPQHF
TGTGCCAGCAGCCCTGAGACAGGGAATCAGCCCCAGCATTTT
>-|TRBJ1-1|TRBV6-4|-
CASSDRVGAGEAFF
TGTGCCAGCAGTGACAGGGTGGGAGCGGGTGAAGCTTTCTTT